This T cell receptor (beta chain) is drawn from a study of blood T cell repertoires in COVID-19. Measured with immunoSEQ multiplex PCR; TCRdb has only the in-frame clones, and not every one. The sample has 65,000 or so clones; 82% are singletons. Germline lookup yields CDR1 GTSNPN and CDR2 SVGIG (reference sequence). The CDR3 runs 14 residues. V lost 3 bases, J lost 4 bases, and 12 bases lay in between. The chain carries TRBV30 and TRBJ1-4; D remains ambiguous. The TCR comes from a man in his sixties with acute or convalescent COVID-19. Sequences were obtained from peripheral blood. CDR3 bases: TGTGCCTGGAGGGCCGGCAGGTTTAATGAAAAACTGTTTTTT. Its protein is CAWRAGRFNEKLFF.